This T cell receptor (beta chain) comes out of a study of T cell repertoires and Cas9 in healthy adults (dated by TCRdb to about 2018). Background for the entire study: Within the CD4 and CD8 compartments, SpCas9-reactive T cells were assessed for multi-effector potency, cytotoxicity and lineage determination. Preexisting T cell immunity against the Streptococcus pyogenes Cas9 nuclease (SpCas9) used in CRISPR gene editing was examined in the study.

Libraries were built with the immunoSEQ multiplex PCR assay. What TCRdb holds here is the immuneACCESS table cut down to in-frame rearrangements. Part of the clones is not present; checked against another copy, under half of the missing clones reflect an unresolved V gene, and the others are unexplained. In all, the sample holds approximately 22,000 clones, and 90% of those were seen once. The leading ten clones occupy approximately 0.69% of the sample. The CDR3 covers 15 residues, taking in both the cysteine and the phenylalanine. Just the 45-base CDR3 DNA is kept, in frame starting at base 1. CDR1 and CDR2 (KGHSY, FQNENV) derive from the germline V gene. Trimming takes 4 bases from V and 8 bases from J, and the germline ends sit 17 bases apart. Regarding this clone: Its antigen is still unknown. The record has no base qualities; no much larger clone is one base away.

Results and caveats for the whole study, not just this receptor: In vitro, SpCas9-reactive regulatory T cells were reported to reduce the proliferation and function of SpCas9-reactive effector T cells.

All of the donors in the study were healthy humans. The sample was CD4+ effector T cells (CD127+, CD25-, CD137-, CD154-) from PBMCs; culture status not recorded. The chain is assembled from TRBV16 and TRBJ1-4; TRBD1 is perhaps the D gene, given 6 matching bases. The source is a human donor in good health. The nucleotides are TGTGCCAGCAGCCGGCTCCAGGGGAGTGGGGAAAAACTGTTTTTT. Its product reads: CASSRLQGSGEKLFF.